These 9 T cell receptor beta chains originate from one sample sequenced in a study of OX40 agonist ivuxolimab in advanced cancers. Using immunoSEQ multiplex PCR, the repertoire was profiled, and TCRdb retains in-frame clones only, with some absent. The data show around 39,000 clones, about 88% seen once. The sample in question was CD4+ or CD8+ T cells sorted from blood, obtained in a trial of the OX40 agonist ivuxolimab. All receptors derive from an adult with an advanced solid tumor such as melanoma, head and neck, liver or kidney cancer.

This rearrangement joins TRBV19 to TRBJ2-1; perhaps TRBD1 as D (6 bases). V lost 3 bases to trimming and J lost 4 bases, with 13 bases between them. The CDR3 runs 15 residues. Germline V lookup: CDR1 LNHDA, CDR2 SQIVND (reference sequence). The CDR3 DNA reads TGTGCCAGTAGTATCGGACAGACCAGGTACAATGAGCAGTTCTTC. It yields the protein CASSIGQTRYNEQFF.

This clone has just one count. The gene calls are TRBV18 and TRBJ2-3; no clear D. Per germline, CDR1 KGHSH and CDR2 LQKENI. V was trimmed by 1 base and J by 0 bases, leaving 11 bases between them. The CDR3 has 16 amino acids. CDR3 in DNA: TGTGCCAGCTCACCACTGGCCAGGTCTAGCACAGATACGCAGTATTTT. It specifies CASSPLARSSTDTQYF.

The chain is built from TRBV6-8 and TRBJ2-5, with 7 bases fitting TRBD2. Per germline, CDR1 MNHGY and CDR2 SAAAGT. The trim removed 8 bases at V and 0 bases at J, leaving 9 bases unmatched. This CDR3 is built from 15 residues. The CDR3 region is CASVWAGANQETQYF. As DNA, the CDR3 is TGTGCCAGCGTATGGGCGGGAGCCAACCAAGAGACCCAGTACTTC.

The rearrangement links TRBV5-6 to TRBJ2-4; no clear D. The CDR3 extends over 16 amino acids. CDR1 and CDR2 from the germline V gene are SGHDT and YYEEEE. The V and J ends lost 0 bases and 1 base respectively, with 11 bases between them. The chain's CDR3 is CASSLVAGPAKNIQYF. In DNA, the CDR3 is TGTGCCAGCAGCTTGGTGGCAGGTCCGGCCAAAAACATTCAGTACTTC.

This chain joins TRBV27 and TRBJ2-3; TRBD1 is a possible D gene (6 bases). V was pared by 3 bases and J by 1 base, with 14 bases between. CDR3 length: 16 amino acids. The germline CDR1 and CDR2 sequences are MNHEY and SMNVEV (reference sequence). CDR3 sequence reads: CASSFSGTIRTDTQYF. In DNA, the CDR3 is TGTGCCAGCAGTTTTTCTGGGACAATTCGCACAGATACGCAGTATTTT.

This chain connects TRBV28 to TRBJ2-3; tentative D call: TRBD1 (5 bases). This CDR3 comprises 14 residues. With 6 bases removed from V and 0 bases from J, the gap between germline ends came to 10 bases. CDR1 is MDHEN, CDR2 SYDVKM, per germline. CDR3: CASRAGPSTDTQYF. The CDR3 bases are TGTGCCAGCAGGGCAGGGCCTAGCACAGATACGCAGTATTTT.

The sample holds one count of this clone. The chain is built from TRBV2 and TRBJ2-5; 10 bases agree with TRBD1. V gave up 5 bases and J gave up 3 bases; unmatched junction bases: 6. This CDR3 region has 15 residues. Per germline, CDR1 SNHLY and CDR2 FYNNEI. The CDR3 DNA reads TGTGCCAGCAGTATTGGGACAGGGGTCGAAGAGACCCAGTACTTC. It encodes CASSIGTGVEETQYF.

The J gene is TRBJ2-2, the V gene TRBV10-3; D unresolved. V was pared by 6 bases and J by 0 bases, with 8 bases between. The CDR3 loop spans 14 amino acids. In germline, CDR1 is ENHRY, CDR2 SYGVKD. CDR3: CAIRQLTNTGELFF. The CDR3 DNA follows: TGTGCCATCAGACAGCTTACGAACACCGGGGAGCTGTTTTTT.

This chain links TRBV19 with TRBJ1-5; D is undetermined. The ends were cut back, 3 bases at V and 9 bases at J, with 9 bases in the middle. This CDR3 contains 12 residues. CDR1 and CDR2 from the germline V gene are LNHDA and SQIVND (reference sequence). CDR3 residues: CASSMHRGPQHF. Here the CDR3 DNA reads TGTGCCAGTAGTATGCACAGAGGGCCCCAGCATTTT.